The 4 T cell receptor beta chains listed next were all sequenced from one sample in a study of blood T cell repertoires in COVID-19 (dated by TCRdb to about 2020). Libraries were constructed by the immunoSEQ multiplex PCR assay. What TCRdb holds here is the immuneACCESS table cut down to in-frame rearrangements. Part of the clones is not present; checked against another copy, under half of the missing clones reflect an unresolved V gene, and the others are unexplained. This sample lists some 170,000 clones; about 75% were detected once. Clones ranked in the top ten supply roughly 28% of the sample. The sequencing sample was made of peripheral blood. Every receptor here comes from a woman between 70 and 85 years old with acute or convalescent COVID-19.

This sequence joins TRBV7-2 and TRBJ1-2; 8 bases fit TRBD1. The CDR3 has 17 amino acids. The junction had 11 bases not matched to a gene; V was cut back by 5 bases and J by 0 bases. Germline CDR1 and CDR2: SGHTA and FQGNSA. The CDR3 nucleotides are TGTGCCAGCAGCCCCGGCGGCACAGGGGGTACTAACTATGGCTACACCTTC. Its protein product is CASSPGGTGGTNYGYTF.

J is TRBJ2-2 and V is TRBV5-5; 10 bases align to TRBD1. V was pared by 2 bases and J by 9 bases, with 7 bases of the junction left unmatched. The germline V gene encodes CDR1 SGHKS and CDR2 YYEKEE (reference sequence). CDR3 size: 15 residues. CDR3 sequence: CASSFPGQGFRELFF. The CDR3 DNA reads TGTGCCAGCAGCTTCCCGGGACAGGGGTTCCGGGAGCTGTTTTTT.

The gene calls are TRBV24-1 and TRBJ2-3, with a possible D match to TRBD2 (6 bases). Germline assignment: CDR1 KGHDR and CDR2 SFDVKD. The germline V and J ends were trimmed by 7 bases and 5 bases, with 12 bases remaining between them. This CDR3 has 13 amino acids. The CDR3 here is CATSGGAGDTQYF. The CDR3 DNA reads TGTGCCACCAGCGGTGGAGCGGGAGATACGCAGTATTTT.

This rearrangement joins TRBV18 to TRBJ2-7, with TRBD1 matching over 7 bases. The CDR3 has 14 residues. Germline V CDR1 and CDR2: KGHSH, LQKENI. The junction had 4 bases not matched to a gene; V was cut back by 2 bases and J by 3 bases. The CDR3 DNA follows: TGTGCCAGCTCACCAGGGGACAGCGACTACGAGCAGTACTTC. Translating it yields CASSPGDSDYEQYF.